Below, one TCR beta chain is given with its context. The antigen is unknown. TCRdb re-called the 5' RACE reads; one entry per CDR3 protein, DNA not given. The repertoire table contains 400,000 or so distinct CDR3 sequences. This entry is derived from a study of T cells expressing NK-cell markers. Overall study: All TCR beta repertoires analysed originated from sorted CD3+CD56+NKG2C+, CD3+CD56+NKG2C- and CD3+CD56-NKG2C+ T cells. The study's findings and limits: Six donors had dominant NKG2C+ clonotypes that comprised about 1.0-8% of their CD8+ T cells. Leadership of the CD3+CD56-NKG2C+ fraction also belonged to these clonotypes in a handful of donors.

From germline, CDR1 is MNHEY and CDR2 SMNVEV (reference sequence). The CDR3 has 17 amino acids. The sequenced sample was blood T cells: a sorted CD56 or NKG2C T cell subset, CD4+ or CD8+ T cells, or bulk PBMC T cells (not recorded which). The receptor's source is a woman between 45 and 60 years old in good health. The genes are TRBV27 and TRBJ2-5; lacking DNA, the TRBD1 call made by TCRdb goes unchecked. Here the CDR3 reads CASSASGLLGQKETQYF.